The subject of this entry is one TCR beta chain. Its antigen is currently unknown. The sample is drawn from a study of siplizumab effects on memory and regulatory T cells. Study-level findings and limits: Alloreactive CD4+ clones that could be mapped were on average approximately 69% Treg-derived with siplizumab, against 25% to 30% in controls.

Sequenced by immunoSEQ multiplex PCR; TCRdb stores in-frame clones only, minus some. The table has tens of thousands of clones, about 90% seen once; the top ten hold under 2%. Trimming removed 7 bases from V and 10 bases from J, with 20 bases in between. Germline V gene data show CDR1 as SNHLY and CDR2 as FYNNEI. The CDR3 runs to 14 residues. The sequence came from a human donor in good health. V and J are TRBV2 and TRBJ2-1; a weak D match, TRBD1 (7 bases). Sequencing was carried out using Tregs sorted from blood. In DNA form, the CDR3 reads TGTGCCAGCACCCAACAGGGGTTTGCGGGGGAGCAGTTCTTC. This gives the protein CASTQQGFAGEQFF.